These 10 T cell receptor beta chains were all obtained from the same sample, sequenced in a study of shared clonotypes between healthy human individuals. Profiled with immunoSEQ multiplex PCR; TCRdb holds only in-frame clones, not every one. The sample has around 700,000 clones; 60% to 75% are singletons. Sequencing was carried out using memory CD4+ T cells sorted from blood. The subset is: CD45RA-negative fraction. The source is a woman between 25 and 40 years old in good health.

This clone showed up just a few times. V and J are TRBV5-4 and TRBJ2-5; 8 nucleotides agree with TRBD2. CDR1 is SGHNT, CDR2 YYREEE, per germline (reference sequence). The ends lost 3 bases at V and 1 base at J; junction bases unmatched: 5. The CDR3 is made up of 15 amino acids. CDR3 bases: TGTGCCAGCAGCTCCCAGACTAGCGCCCAAGAGACCCAGTACTTC. As protein: CASSSQTSAQETQYF. Variable domain in full (rest from reference TRBV5-4 and TRBJ2-5): ETGVTQSPTHLIKTRGQQVTLRCSSQSGHNTVSWYQQALGQGPQFIFQYYREEENGRGNFPPRFSGLQFPNYSSELNVNALELDDSALYLCASSSQTSAQETQYFGPGTRLLVL.

This clone appeared once. The gene calls are TRBV19 and TRBJ1-1; D possibly corresponds to TRBD1 (5 bases). Germline V gene lookup returns CDR1 LNHDA and CDR2 SQIVND (reference sequence). Trimming shortened V by 5 bases and J by 4 bases, and 11 bases separated the two germline ends. CDR3 size: 13 residues. The CDR3 bases are TGTGCCAGTAGTTACTCAGGGTCCACTGAAGCTTTCTTT. It translates to CASSYSGSTEAFF.

This chain connects TRBV6-1 to TRBJ1-5; a weak D match, TRBD1 (6 bases). The CDR3 has 14 amino acids. The V and J ends lost 8 bases and 5 bases respectively, with 16 bases between them. Germline V lookup: CDR1 MNHNS, CDR2 SASEGT. This CDR3 is CASRKGTTDQPQHF. CDR3 coding DNA: TGTGCCAGCCGCAAGGGGACAACAGATCAGCCCCAGCATTTT.

This clone was picked up a small number of times. The V call is TRBV25-1, the J call TRBJ2-5, with a possible D match to TRBD1 (5 bases). The CDR3 is 13 residues long. CDR1 MGHDK and CDR2 SYGVNS come from the germline V gene. Deletions cut 4 bases from V and 3 bases from J, with 9 bases between. The CDR3 loop is CASSVAGKETQYF. CDR3 coding DNA: TGTGCCAGCAGTGTAGCAGGGAAAGAGACCCAGTACTTC.

V and J are TRBV6-5 and TRBJ1-1, with D uncertain. The CDR3 totals 14 residues. The ends were cut back, 6 bases at V and 3 bases at J, with 14 bases in the middle. The V gene's germline CDR1 is MNHEY and CDR2 SVGAGI. The CDR3 is CASRPHGRDTEAFF. The CDR3 nucleotides are TGTGCCAGCAGACCCCACGGACGCGACACTGAAGCTTTCTTT.

This clone was recorded a few times. This rearrangement joins TRBV6-6 to TRBJ1-1; D gene unclear. This CDR3 region has 13 residues. V lost 6 bases, J lost 4 bases, and 12 bases lay in between. Germline assignment: CDR1 MNHNY and CDR2 SVGAGI (reference sequence). Here the CDR3 reads CASRAPGSTEAFF. In nucleotides, the CDR3 is TGTGCCAGCAGAGCCCCTGGGTCCACTGAAGCTTTCTTT.

The chain uses TRBV5-1 and TRBJ1-1; perhaps TRBD1 as D (5 bases). The CDR3 sequence is 14 residues long. V was clipped by 3 bases and J by 5 bases, with 14 bases between them. The germline V gene encodes CDR1 SGHRS and CDR2 YFSETQ. DNA of the CDR3: TGCGCCAGCAGCTATCAGGGAGAGGGGACTGAAGCTTTCTTT. It encodes CASSYQGEGTEAFF. The full variable domain, rest sourced from reference TRBV5-1 and TRBJ1-1, is KAGVTQTPRYLIKTRGQQVTLSCSPISGHRSVSWYQQTPGQGLQFLFEYFSETQRNKGNFPGRFSGRQFSNSRSEMNVSTLELGDSALYLCASSYQGEGTEAFFGQGTRLTVV.

The table lists this clone with a count of one. The rearrangement uses TRBV28 and TRBJ1-1, with 9 bases aligning to TRBD1. In germline, CDR1 is MDHEN, CDR2 SYDVKM. The CDR3 sequence is 15 residues long. Trimming cost V 5 bases and J 2 bases; bases outside gene matches: 6. For the CDR3, the DNA is TGTGCCAGCAGTATACAGGGGGCGGGAAACACTGAAGCTTTCTTT. Translated, it gives CASSIQGAGNTEAFF.

This clone has just a few counts. V gene TRBV6-6 combines with J gene TRBJ1-2, with 7 bases identical to TRBD1. V trimming: 6 bases; J trimming: 1 base; junction bases outside the gene matches: 5. The CDR3 has 14 residues. Germline lookup yields CDR1 MNHNY and CDR2 SVGAGI (reference sequence). The CDR3 region has the DNA TGTGCCAGCAGGCAGGGACAGTTTAACTATGGCTACACCTTC. It yields the protein CASRQGQFNYGYTF.

This chain uses TRBV20-1 with TRBJ2-1; D remains unclear. V gave up 5 bases and J gave up 10 bases, with 12 bases separating them. Germline-derived CDR1 and CDR2 are DFQATT and SNEGSKA (reference sequence). The CDR3 runs 11 residues. The CDR3 DNA sequence: TGCAGTGCTCTCTGGGCGGAGGAGCAGTTCTTC. Amino acids: CSALWAEEQFF.